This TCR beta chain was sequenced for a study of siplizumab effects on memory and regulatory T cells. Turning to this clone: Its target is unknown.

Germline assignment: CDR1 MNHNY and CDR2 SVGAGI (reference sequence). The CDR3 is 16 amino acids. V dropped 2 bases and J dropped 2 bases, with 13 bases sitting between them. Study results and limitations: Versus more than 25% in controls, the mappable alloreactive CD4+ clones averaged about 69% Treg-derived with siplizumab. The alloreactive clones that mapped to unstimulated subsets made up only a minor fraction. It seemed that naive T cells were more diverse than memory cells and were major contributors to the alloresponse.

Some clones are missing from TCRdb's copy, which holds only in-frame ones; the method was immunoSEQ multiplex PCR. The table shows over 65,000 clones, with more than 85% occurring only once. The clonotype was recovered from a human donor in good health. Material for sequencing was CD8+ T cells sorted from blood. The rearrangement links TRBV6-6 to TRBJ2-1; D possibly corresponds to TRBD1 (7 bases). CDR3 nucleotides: TGTGCCAGCAGTTACCCGCAGGGGGAGGCCTACAATGAGCAGTTCTTC. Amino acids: CASSYPQGEAYNEQFF.